The TCR beta chain under discussion was sequenced for a study of cytomegalovirus exposure and HLA in healthy donors. Study-level information: An early data release held approximately 80 million unique TCRs from HLA-typed donors. Study-level points and caveats: Reports indicated that the classifier achieved high specificity and sensitivity in diagnosing cytomegalovirus status. The records held CMV serostatus as the only immune exposure information. In an earlier analysis, in 587 donors, most V segments appeared productive either ~87% or ~30% of the time.

In the PCR, 60 Vbeta and 13 Jbeta primers were used. Some clones are missing from TCRdb's copy, which holds only in-frame ones; the method was immunoSEQ multiplex PCR. Among 190,000 or so clones listed, roughly four fifths were seen once. This CDR3 is 16 amino acids long. J was trimmed by 6 bases and V by 1 base; bases with no gene match: 6. The germline gives CDR1 MGHDK, CDR2 SYGVNS. A note on this clone: Its target is unknown.

The sequenced sample consisted of PBMCs. This chain uses TRBV25-1 with TRBJ2-1; 10 positions agree with TRBD1. This TCR came from a boy aged 2 to 10 in good health and CMV-seronegative. The CDR3 DNA follows: TGTGCCAGCAGTGAATGGGAGACAGGGGGCCCCAATGAGCAGTTCTTC. It is translated as CASSEWETGGPNEQFF. Looking up the rest from reference TRBV25-1 and TRBJ2-1 gives the full variable domain: EADIYQTPRYLVIGTGKKITLECSQTMGHDKMYWYQQDPGMELHLIHYSYGVNSTEKGDLSSESTVSRIRTEHFPLTLESARPSHTSQYLCASSEWETGGPNEQFFGPGTRLTVL.